This T cell receptor beta chain was profiled in a study of T cells in Graves' hyperthyroidism and ophthalmopathy. Overall study context: Peripheral blood was secured at the point of initial diagnosis, before any treatment. Overall study findings and caveats: Using 13 V-J features, a model discriminated ophthalmopathy from stable hyperthyroidism.

On this clonotype: Its antigen is unidentified.

It was RNA transcripts that yielded the amplified TCR beta CDR3 regions. During a first-round RT-PCR of the TCR CDR3, the HTBI primer set was used. Using its own MiXCR run on the multiplex PCR reads, TCRdb lists one record per CDR3 protein. The sample contains fewer than 350,000 distinct CDR3 sequences, 13% of which appear only once. Ahead of any ophthalmopathy symptoms, the blood sample was obtained at the first diagnosis of hyperthyroidism. Using around 10 ml of fresh peripheral blood, PBMCs were prepared. The junction had 6 bases not matched to a gene; V was cut back by 5 bases and J by 3 bases. CDR1 is SGHTA, CDR2 FQGTGA, per germline. The CDR3 consists of 14 residues.

This sequence originates from a woman in her 30s with Graves' hyperthyroidism that later progressed to Graves' ophthalmopathy. The chain is built from TRBV7-3 and TRBJ1-2; TRBD1 agrees at 7 bases. Sequenced material: blood. The CDR3 loop reads CASSPRGTDYGYTF. In DNA form, the CDR3 reads TGTGCCAGCAGCCCCAGAGGGACAGACTATGGCTACACCTTC. Full variable domain (remainder filled in from reference TRBV7-3 and TRBJ1-2): GAGVSQTPSNKVTEKGKYVELRCDPISGHTALYWYRQSLGQGPEFLIYFQGTGAADDSGLPNDRFFAVRPEGSVSTLKIQRTERGDSAVYLCASSPRGTDYGYTFGSGTRLTVV.